Sequencing of this T cell receptor (beta chain) was carried out in a study of shared clonotypes between healthy human individuals. Study-level results: Compared with clonotypes that all four donors shared, non-shared clonotypes had lower generation probabilities.

Details on this clone: Its antigen is unknown.

Trimming left V 7 bases short and J 3 bases short, with 12 bases between. The CDR3 totals 12 residues. Germline assignment: CDR1 SQVTM and CDR2 ANQGSEA. Per sorted-subset replicate PCR, input was 200 to 250 ng DNA, representing around 29,000 T cell genomes. Assay used: immunoSEQ multiplex PCR; TCRdb lists only in-frame clones, some missing. Of 500,000 to 550,000 clones listed, roughly 95% were seen once; the top ten hold approximately 0.06%. CD45RA+ naive and CD45RA-negative memory subsets were separated from CD4+ cells. The TCR was taken from a woman in her 30s in good health. This chain uses TRBV29-1 with TRBJ1-2, with D possibly matching TRBD1 (6 bases). The sequenced sample was naive CD4+ T cells sorted from blood. Subset: CD45RA+ positively selected. Here the CDR3 DNA reads TGCAGCGCTGGGGGCGAAGACTATGGCTACACCTTC. Its translation: CSAGGEDYGYTF.